This TCR beta chain comes out of a study of lymphopenia after photon versus proton radiotherapy (dated by TCRdb to the late 2010s). With regard to the full study: The immunological effects of photon versus proton radiation therapy were compared in patients with gastrointestinal tumors who developed high-grade lymphopenia. The cohort comprised approximately 21 patients with gastrointestinal tumors who received either photon or proton therapy and then developed lymphopenia. The goal of the study was to characterize the differences between the two radiation modalities in how they affect the immune system. The investigation overall reported the following: The survival association was assessed only in patients who died, and the authors presented better survival with proton therapy as a possibility rather than a demonstrated result. Once the lymphocyte count had reached its nadir, the repertoires of photon-treated patients showed oligoclonal expansion, particularly of CD8+ Temra cells, and this expansion drove the decline in diversity. Across the cohort, a larger post-nadir drop in TCR diversity was inversely correlated with overall survival time among patients who died. During treatment, patients who received photon therapy lost naive T cells and TCR diversity and gained effector/memory populations, whereas patients who received proton therapy remained relatively stable.

Points on this clone: Its antigen remains unidentified. Per-nucleotide qualities are absent, and no much larger clonotype sits a single base away. This CDR3 is also generated by other DNA sequences in the sample.

CDR1 and CDR2 are drawn from the germline V gene: SGHRS, YFSETQ. The CDR3 starts with the cysteine, ends with the phenylalanine, and has 14 residues. The retained sequence is limited to the CDR3, 42 bases, with the frame set at the first base. V was cut back by 1 base and J by 1 base, leaving a gap of 6 bases between them. The method behind the library was the immunoSEQ multiplex PCR assay. T cell repertoires were profiled with deep sequencing of rearranged TCR beta loci together with multiparametric flow cytometry. Held by TCRdb, this immuneACCESS table contains in-frame sequences only and omits some clones. Under half of the omission traces to an unresolved V gene where checked; the cause of the rest is unknown. Counted in this sample were approximately 150,000 clones; more than 85% of them appeared once. About 4.7% of the sample is in the top ten clones.

The sequence links TRBV5-1 to TRBJ1-5; a tentative D call is TRBD1 (5 bases match). The sequence came from a man aged 45 to 65 with gastric cancer. The sample here was peripheral blood, taken from a patient treated with photon-based radiotherapy. The CDR3 reads as follows: CASSLSGSNQPQHF. Read as DNA, the sequence is TGCGCCAGCAGCTTGTCAGGGAGCAATCAGCCCCAGCATTTT.